The 5 T cell receptor beta chains presented below share a single source sample, sequenced in a study of T-cell reconstitution after alpha-beta-depleted transplantation in children. Library preparation (for TCRbeta) was performed with unique molecular identifiers. TCRdb passed the PCR reads through MiXCR, listing each CDR3 protein once. Among around 700,000 distinct CDR3 sequences, around 14% were seen once, and the ten largest hold about 0.79%. Sequencing used PBMCs, obtained before TCRalphabeta/CD19-depleted stem cell transplant. All receptors derive from a girl aged 2 to 10 with congenital amegakaryocytic thrombocytopenia, due to receive a stem cell transplant.

This clonotype occurred many times. The V and J genes are TRBV15 and TRBJ1-4; 8 bases line up with TRBD1. The ends lost 2 bases at V and 6 bases at J; junction bases unmatched: 8. This CDR3 comprises 16 residues. Per the germline V gene, CDR1 is LNHNV and CDR2 is YYDKDF (reference sequence). Here the CDR3 reads CATSRTLARGHEKLFF. The CDR3 DNA is TGTGCCACCAGCAGAACCCTCGCCAGGGGGCATGAAAAACTGTTTTTT.

The chain is built from TRBV20-1 and TRBJ2-1; D not certain. The CDR3 has 13 residues. CDR1 is DFQATT and CDR2 is SNEGSKA in the germline V gene (reference sequence). The germline V and J ends were trimmed by 3 bases and 4 bases, with 10 bases remaining between them. Written as DNA, the CDR3 is TGCAGTGCTAGCCTGGGTTATTACAATGAGCAGTTCTTC. Protein: CSASLGYYNEQFF.

This clonotype has ten or more counts. The chain uses TRBV7-6 and TRBJ2-1, with a tentative D call TRBD2 (5 bases). The CDR3 spans 15 residues. Germline V gene sequence: CDR1 SGHVS, CDR2 FNYEAQ. V lost 5 bases, J lost 1 base, and 12 bases lay in between. CDR3 residues: CASSQAVGSYNEQFF. In DNA, the CDR3 is TGTGCCAGCAGCCAAGCGGTCGGGTCCTACAATGAGCAGTTCTTC.

This clonotype occurred many times. CDR3 in amino acids: CSVVDNPTYNEQFF. In DNA form, the CDR3 reads TGCAGCGTTGTCGATAACCCCACTTACAATGAGCAGTTCTTC. J is TRBJ2-1 and V is TRBV29-1; no definite D call. CDR3 length: 14 residues. The V gene lost 4 bases and the J gene lost 4 bases, with 14 bases spanning the gap. The germline V gene has CDR1 SQVTM and CDR2 ANQGSEA.

The genes are TRBV3-1 and TRBJ2-5, with TRBD2 identical over 7 bases. Germline assignment: CDR1 LGHDT and CDR2 YNNKEL (reference sequence). This CDR3 comprises 16 residues. Germline trimming cut 1 base from V and 7 bases from J; bases unmatched to any gene: 12. The DNA for the CDR3 is TGTGCCAGCAGCCAAGGTCTAGCGGTTAAAGTGGTGACCCAGTACTTC. Residues: CASSQGLAVKVVTQYF.